This T cell receptor beta chain comes out of a study of CXCR3-negative and CXCR3-positive naive CD8 T cells. Study observations and caveats: More hydrophobic TRB CDR3s were found in CXCR3-positive naive cells than in CXCR3-negative naive cells.

Libraries were UMI-labeled 5' RACE TRB cDNA. TCRdb re-analyzed the 5' RACE reads; it lists each CDR3 protein once, without DNA. The sample shows some 7,600 distinct CDR3 sequences, and around 1.6% sits with its ten largest clones. Germline V gives CDR1 MGHDK, CDR2 SYGVNS. CDR3 length equals 16 residues. With respect to this clonotype: Its antigen is still unknown.

The sequenced sample consisted of naive CXCR3+ CD8+ T cells from blood. Subset defined: CD45RO-CCR7+CD27+CD95- naive CD8+ T cells expressing CXCR3 (TNR3+). The sequence was collected from a human donor in good health. Some clones in this sample may be carry-over from other donors' samples. This chain uses TRBV25-1 with TRBJ1-4. The CDR3 loop is CASSEAQTSTNEKLFF. The full variable domain, completed using reference TRBV25-1 and TRBJ1-4, is EADIYQTPRYLVIGTGKKITLECSQTMGHDKMYWYQQDPGMELHLIHYSYGVNSTEKGDLSSESTVSRIRTEHFPLTLESARPSHTSQYLCASSEAQTSTNEKLFFGSGTQLSVL.